The 24 T cell receptor beta chains given below trace back to one sample, sequenced in a study of tumor-infiltrating lymphocytes in localized non-small cell lung cancer. Assay: immunoSEQ multiplex PCR; the TCRdb copy retains only in-frame clones and omits some. This table holds just under 30,000 clones, 70% to 90% found once. Sequenced input: lung tumor tissue. Receptors originate from a human donor with non-small cell lung cancer.

V gene TRBV7-2 combines with J gene TRBJ2-7, with D perhaps TRBD2 (6 bases). This CDR3 has 19 amino acids. Trimming took off 1 base at V and 2 bases at J, with 24 bases between the two ends. CDR1 SGHTA and CDR2 FQGNSA come from the germline V gene. CDR3 in amino acids: CASSLVRTDYRAAAYEQYF. The CDR3 DNA reads TGTGCCAGCAGCTTAGTTAGGACGGACTACCGGGCGGCAGCCTACGAGCAGTACTTC.

Only one count was recorded for this clone. The chain uses TRBV5-1 and TRBJ2-7; TRBD1 might be the D (6 bases). Trimming left V 4 bases short and J 3 bases short, with 8 bases between. Per germline, CDR1 SGHRS and CDR2 YFSETQ. CDR3 length: 12 amino acids. The CDR3: CASSAQGYEQYF. In DNA, the CDR3 is TGCGCCAGCAGCGCACAGGGCTACGAGCAGTACTTC.

The rearrangement links TRBV10-3 to TRBJ1-2, with D possibly being TRBD1 (5 bases). Germline V gene sequence: CDR1 ENHRY, CDR2 SYGVKD. This CDR3 has 17 amino acids. V gave up 0 bases and J gave up 2 bases, with 16 bases separating them. DNA of the CDR3: TGTGCCATCAGTGAGTCCGGAACGACAGCCGAAAACTATGGCTACACCTTC. Its protein is CAISESGTTAENYGYTF.

CDR3 nucleotide sequence: TGTGCCAGCAGCAAGACTGGCGATGGCTACACCTTC. Translation: CASSKTGDGYTF. J is TRBJ1-2 and V is TRBV14, with unresolved D. This CDR3 region has 12 residues. The germline gives CDR1 SGHDN, CDR2 FVKESK. With 5 bases removed from V and 6 bases from J, the gap between germline ends came to 10 bases.

This chain links TRBV7-9 with TRBJ1-2; D perhaps matches TRBD1 (6 bases). The CDR3 is made up of 13 amino acids. V was shortened by 5 bases and J by 4 bases, with 11 bases between the two germline ends. Germline V lookup: CDR1 SEHNR, CDR2 FQNEAQ (reference sequence). CDR3 protein: CASSPGGFYGYTF. CDR3 in DNA: TGTGCCAGCAGCCCCGGGGGCTTCTATGGCTACACCTTC.

This chain connects TRBV30 to TRBJ2-1; D not resolved. V lost 2 bases, J lost 7 bases, and 6 bases lay in between. The CDR3 sequence is 11 residues long. Germline V lookup: CDR1 GTSNPN, CDR2 SVGIG (reference sequence). The CDR3 bases are TGTGCCTGGAGTTTGTCTAATGAGCAGTTCTTC. Amino acids: CAWSLSNEQFF.

The chain uses TRBV19 and TRBJ1-4; TRBD1 agrees at 7 bases. V lost 3 bases to trimming and J lost 6 bases; unmatched junction nucleotides: 4. The germline V gene encodes CDR1 LNHDA and CDR2 SQIVND (reference sequence). CDR3 length: 14 residues. CDR3 nucleotides: TGTGCCAGTAGTATTAACAGGGGCGATGAAAAACTGTTTTTT. This translates into CASSINRGDEKLFF.

This chain links TRBV6-1 with TRBJ2-5, with 11 bases identical to TRBD1. Looked up from germline, CDR1 is MNHNS and CDR2 is SASEGT. The CDR3 runs 17 residues. V was clipped by 4 bases and J by 2 bases; unmatched bases: 9. The CDR3 spells CASSGTGGSPRQETQYF. The CDR3 DNA is TGTGCCAGCAGTGGGACAGGGGGCTCCCCAAGACAAGAGACCCAGTACTTC.

This clone was found a few times. The J gene is TRBJ1-2, the V gene TRBV19, with D possibly TRBD1 on 5 matching bases. The V and J ends lost 8 bases and 6 bases respectively, with 16 bases between them. Germline values: CDR1 LNHDA, CDR2 SQIVND (reference sequence). CDR3 size: 13 residues. Written as DNA, the CDR3 is TGTGCCAGTTCCAGACAGCCTAGGGATGGCTACACCTTC. Translation: CASSRQPRDGYTF.

This chain uses TRBV5-4 with TRBJ2-3; D gene uncertain. V was pared by 4 bases and J by 2 bases, with 2 bases between. Germline CDR1 is SGHNT and CDR2 is YYREEE (reference sequence). The CDR3 sequence is 11 residues long. This chain's CDR3 is CASSDTDTQYF. DNA for the CDR3: TGTGCCAGCAGCGACACAGATACGCAGTATTTT.

V gene TRBV12-5 combines with J gene TRBJ2-2; 9 bases are a match to TRBD1. Trimming removed 7 bases from V and 5 bases from J; junction bases left unmatched: 11. Looked up from germline, CDR1 is LGHNT and CDR2 is FRNRAP. CDR3 length: 16 amino acids. The CDR3 protein is CASATGQGQLTGELFF. Written as DNA, the CDR3 is TGTGCTAGTGCCACCGGACAGGGGCAATTGACCGGGGAGCTGTTTTTT.

This clone was counted between two and nine times. V is TRBV19 and J is TRBJ1-2; the D is unclear. Germline V lookup: CDR1 LNHDA, CDR2 SQIVND (reference sequence). The CDR3 is made up of 16 amino acids. Deletions cut 0 bases from V and 1 base from J, with 12 bases between. For the CDR3, the DNA is TGTGCCAGTAGTATAGAAGAGCGACCGCTTAACTATGGCTACACCTTC. Amino acid sequence: CASSIEERPLNYGYTF.

The J gene is TRBJ2-7, the V gene TRBV27, with no clear D. The CDR3 runs 14 residues. Per germline, CDR1 MNHEY and CDR2 SMNVEV (reference sequence). The V and J ends lost 6 bases and 4 bases respectively, with 16 bases between them. CDR3 protein: CASSPPSGLYEQYF. The CDR3 region has the DNA TGTGCCAGCAGCCCCCCGTCAGGCTTGTACGAGCAGTACTTC.

The rearrangement uses TRBV6-5 and TRBJ1-5; no clear D gene. Germline V gives CDR1 MNHEY, CDR2 SVGAGI. This CDR3 spans 13 amino acids. Deletions cut 2 bases from V and 3 bases from J, with 5 bases between. The CDR3 sequence is CASSYPANQPQHF. CDR3 DNA sequence: TGTGCCAGCAGTTACCCGGCCAATCAGCCCCAGCATTTT.

The chain carries TRBV21-1 and TRBJ1-5; the table calls TRBD1, which could not be checked here. TRBV21-1 is an annotated pseudogene. The CDR3 loop spans 14 amino acids. This CDR3 is CASGTGGGNQPQHF. The DNA for the CDR3 is TGTGCCAGCGGGACAGGGGGCGGCAATCAGCCCCAGCATTTT.

V usage is TRBV19 and J usage is TRBJ1-1; 7 nucleotides match TRBD1. Germline V lookup: CDR1 LNHDA, CDR2 SQIVND (reference sequence). CDR3 length: 13 residues. V dropped 4 bases and J dropped 7; count of bases not matched to a gene: 6. This CDR3 reads CASSTTGLLEAFF. For the CDR3, the DNA is TGTGCCAGTAGTACGACAGGGCTCCTTGAAGCTTTCTTT.

The chain has TRBV4-3 and TRBJ1-2; D is unclear. V was pared by 5 bases and J by 4 bases, with 8 bases between. This CDR3 comprises 12 residues. The V gene's germline CDR1 is LGHNA and CDR2 YSLEER. This CDR3 is CASSKGSYGYTF. The CDR3 DNA reads TGCGCCAGCAGCAAGGGTTCCTATGGCTACACCTTC.

The rearrangement joins TRBV6-6 to TRBJ2-7; TRBD2 agrees at 13 bases. V gave up 4 bases and J gave up 3 bases; unmatched junction bases: 3. There are 15 residues in the CDR3. Germline CDR1 reads MNHNY; CDR2 reads SVGAGI (reference sequence). CDR3 loop: CASSFGTSGDYEQYF. Written as DNA, the CDR3 is TGTGCCAGCAGTTTCGGGACTAGCGGGGACTACGAGCAGTACTTC.

The V gene is TRBV5-1, the J gene TRBJ1-3; 7 bases fit TRBD1. J was trimmed by 4 bases and V by 4 bases; bases with no gene match: 2. Germline V gene sequence: CDR1 SGHRS, CDR2 YFSETQ. The CDR3 loop spans 13 amino acids. CDR3 nucleotide sequence: TGCGCCAGCAGCACAGGGGACGGAAACACCATATATTTT. Residues: CASSTGDGNTIYF. Full variable domain (remainder filled in from reference TRBV5-1 and TRBJ1-3): KAGVTQTPRYLIKTRGQQVTLSCSPISGHRSVSWYQQTPGQGLQFLFEYFSETQRNKGNFPGRFSGRQFSNSRSEMNVSTLELGDSALYLCASSTGDGNTIYFGEGSWLTVV.

The genes are TRBV6-4 and TRBJ2-2; D gene unclear. This CDR3 has 13 residues. V shed 2 bases and J shed 3 bases, with 4 bases lying between them. The V gene's germline CDR1 is MRHNA and CDR2 SNTAGT. CDR3 DNA sequence: TGTGCCAGCAGTGACACGGACACCGGGGAGCTGTTTTTT. Translation: CASSDTDTGELFF.

The chain uses TRBV5-8 and TRBJ2-2, with a possible D match to TRBD2 (6 bases). Between the trimmed V and J ends, which lost 4 bases and 7 bases, there was a span of 17 bases. CDR3 length equals 15 residues. CDR1 and CDR2 (germline): SGHTS, YDEGEE. The DNA for the CDR3 is TGTGCCAGCAGCCGGGACTCCACTCGTAACGGGGAGCTGTTTTTT. Translated: CASSRDSTRNGELFF.

The J gene is TRBJ2-7, the V gene TRBV9; 13 bases map to TRBD2. Germline V lookup: CDR1 SGDLS, CDR2 YYNGEE. The CDR3 runs 15 residues. Trimming took 3 bases from V and 3 from J; bases not matched to a gene: 3. In nucleotides, the CDR3 is TGTGCCAGCAGCGGGGGGACTAGCGGGAACTACGAGCAGTACTTC. Translation: CASSGGTSGNYEQYF. The whole variable domain, remainder taken from reference TRBV9 and TRBJ2-7, is DSGVTQTPKHLITATGQRVTLRCSPRSGDLSVYWYQQSLDQGLQFLIQYYNGEERAKGNILERFSAQQFPDLHSELNLSSLELGDSALYFCASSGGTSGNYEQYFGPGTRLTVT.

The genes are TRBV6-5 and TRBJ1-1, with D hard to call. Trimming cost V 4 bases and J 7 bases, with 13 bases left between them. CDR3 length: 13 residues. Per the germline V gene, CDR1 is MNHEY and CDR2 is SVGAGI. CDR3 sequence: CASSSPAAHEAFF. The CDR3 bases are TGTGCCAGCAGTTCCCCCGCCGCCCATGAAGCTTTCTTT.

This clone has just a few counts. The V and J genes are TRBV9 and TRBJ2-2; 8 nucleotides match TRBD1. The CDR3 spans 16 residues. V lost 3 bases, J lost 5 bases, and 9 bases stayed unmatched. CDR1 and CDR2 (germline): SGDLS, YYNGEE. CDR3 protein: CASSDPGQELTGELFF. Written as DNA, the CDR3 is TGTGCCAGCAGCGACCCGGGACAGGAGCTTACCGGGGAGCTGTTTTTT.